What follows is one T cell receptor beta chain and its context. As handled by the study authors: The assay estimated nucleated cells by amplifying reference gene primers. The protocol was immunoSEQ multiplex PCR, while the TCRdb copy is restricted to in-frame clones and leaves out a portion. Clone size and V and J calls were adopted from that table, with D and trimming inferred from the DNA. This table holds 390,000 or so clones, approximately 89% found once. The record originates from a study of blood T cell repertoires in COVID-19. Background on the study: Sites in the United States, Italy and Spain provided acute and convalescent COVID-19 samples. PBMCs, B-cell-depleted T cells, or T cells were the source of the cDNA or gDNA that made up the material.

Seattle participants joined during active infection and were tracked over time. This sequence originates from a woman between 25 and 40 years old with COVID-19, enrolled during active disease. Specimen: peripheral blood.

CDR3 DNA sequence: TGTGCCAGCAGGTCCTGGGGGAGGCGCCCAGATACGCAGTATTTT. It specifies CASRSWGRRPDTQYF. The chain employs TRBV5-4 and TRBJ2-3; D is possibly TRBD2 (6 bases). Trimming took 5 bases from V and 4 from J, leaving 17 bases between them. Germline V lookup: CDR1 SGHNT, CDR2 YYREEE (reference sequence). CDR3 length: 15 amino acids.